Below are 22 T cell receptor beta chains sequenced from a single sample in a study of beta chain features in type 1 diabetes. Regarding the study as a whole: Shorter TCRB CDR3s, moderately but significantly so, marked every one of the four CD4+ subsets in Type 1 diabetes patients.

Reverse transcription of all isolated RNA meant that expressed TCRB transcripts were sequenced. Some clones are missing from TCRdb's copy, which holds only in-frame ones; the method was immunoSEQ multiplex PCR. The profile shows hundreds of thousands of clones, approximately 10% of them singletons. Antigen specificity for these receptors is unknown. Sequencing was performed on naive CD4+ T cells from blood. These receptors all stem from a young man with type 1 diabetes.

The chain is built from TRBV28 and TRBJ2-7; D may be TRBD1 (5 bases). CDR3 length: 15 amino acids. V lost 5 bases to trimming and J lost 3 bases, with 17 bases between them. The V gene's germline CDR1 is MDHEN and CDR2 SYDVKM. The CDR3 loop is CASSPAAGPIYEQYF. DNA of the CDR3: TGTGCCAGCAGTCCCGCCGCAGGGCCGATCTACGAGCAGTACTTC.

The rearrangement uses TRBV6-1 and TRBJ2-7, with D uncertain. Looked up from germline, CDR1 is MNHNS and CDR2 is SASEGT. Trimming removed 0 bases from V and 3 bases from J, with 9 bases in between. CDR3 length: 14 residues. CDR3 DNA: TGTGCCAGCAGTGAAGCGCTTCTTAGCTACGAGCAGTACTTC. Encoded protein: CASSEALLSYEQYF.

This chain links TRBV7-3 with TRBJ2-7, with D possibly TRBD1 on 6 matching bases. Germline assignment: CDR1 SGHTA and CDR2 FQGTGA. V lost 5 bases and J lost 6, with 20 bases in between. This CDR3 has 15 residues. The chain's CDR3 is CASSPLPQQGSEQYF. CDR3 bases: TGTGCCAGCAGCCCCCTCCCCCAACAGGGTTCCGAGCAGTACTTC.

This clone was picked up a small number of times. The V and J genes are TRBV2 and TRBJ2-1, with TRBD2 matching 8 bases. The V gene end was trimmed by 11 bases and the J gene end by 8 bases; junction bases not matched to a gene: 17. CDR3 size: 15 residues. Germline lookup yields CDR1 SNHLY and CDR2 FYNNEI. The CDR3 nucleotides read TGTGCCTCCTACCCCCGAATAGCGGGGTTAGATGAGCAGTTCTTC. Its protein product is CASYPRIAGLDEQFF.

The chain recombines TRBV5-8 with TRBJ1-2; D remains ambiguous. Germline assignment: CDR1 SGHTS and CDR2 YDEGEE. V gave up 1 base and J gave up 4 bases, with 8 bases separating them. The CDR3 is made up of 13 amino acids. CDR3 region: CASSLKQIYGYTF. The DNA of the CDR3 is TGTGCCAGCAGCTTGAAACAGATCTATGGCTACACCTTC.

This clone was picked up a small number of times. This chain uses TRBV5-6 with TRBJ1-2; 12 bases are a match to TRBD1. Germline values: CDR1 SGHDT, CDR2 YYEEEE. The CDR3 consists of 18 residues. V was clipped by 5 bases and J by 0 bases; unmatched bases: 11. The CDR3 is CASRRIPGQGAANYGYTF. DNA for the CDR3: TGTGCCAGCAGACGAATTCCGGGACAGGGGGCTGCTAACTATGGCTACACCTTC.

The CDR3 nucleotides are TGCAGCGTCTTCGGGGAGACCTATACGCAGTATTTT. It translates to CSVFGETYTQYF. The chain recombines TRBV29-1 with TRBJ2-3, with a weak D call TRBD2 (5 bases). Germline V lookup: CDR1 SQVTM, CDR2 ANQGSEA. This CDR3 has 12 residues. The V end was cut by 6 bases, the J end by 7 bases, with 14 bases between.

This clone occurred a few times. The rearrangement joins TRBV18 to TRBJ2-1; TRBD2 might be the D (6 bases). Germline V gives CDR1 KGHSH, CDR2 LQKENI. V dropped 4 bases and J dropped 0 bases, with 13 bases sitting between them. This CDR3 contains 16 residues. CDR3 DNA sequence: TGTGCCAGCTCACGGGGCGGGGTTAGCTCCTACAATGAGCAGTTCTTC. Translated, it gives CASSRGGVSSYNEQFF.

CDR3 region: CATGDRVDQPQHF. The CDR3, as DNA: TGTGCCACCGGGGACAGGGTGGATCAGCCCCAGCATTTT. The chain links TRBV19 to TRBJ1-5; 9 nucleotides agree with TRBD1. The CDR3 has 13 amino acids. The germline V gene has CDR1 LNHDA and CDR2 SQIVND (reference sequence). V was pared by 10 bases and J by 5 bases, with 6 bases of the junction left unmatched.

The J gene is TRBJ2-5, the V gene TRBV28, with TRBD1 identical over 11 bases. Losses at the gene ends were 6 bases for V and 5 bases for J; bases not matched to a gene: 2. This CDR3 is 13 amino acids long. CDR1 MDHEN and CDR2 SYDVKM come from the germline V gene. CDR3 nucleotides: TGTGCCAGCAGGGGGACAGGGGGGGAGACCCAGTACTTC. The encoded protein is CASRGTGGETQYF. Full variable domain (missing parts from reference TRBV28 and TRBJ2-5): DVKVTQSSRYLVKRTGEKVFLECVQDMDHENMFWYRQDPGLGLRLIYFSYDVKMKEKGDIPEGYSVSREKKERFSLILESASTNQTSMYLCASRGTGGETQYFGPGTRLLVL.

The CDR3 here is CASSPGLPDYGYTF. In DNA form, the CDR3 reads TGTGCCAGCAGCCCGGGACTCCCTGACTATGGCTACACCTTC. The V and J genes are TRBV7-9 and TRBJ1-2; maybe TRBD1 (5 bases). V was cut by 5 bases and J by 3 bases, with 13 bases left in between. Germline V lookup: CDR1 SEHNR, CDR2 FQNEAQ (reference sequence). This CDR3 has 14 amino acids. The whole variable domain, filled in from reference TRBV7-9 and TRBJ1-2, reads DTGVSQNPRHKITKRGQNVTFRCDPISEHNRLYWYRQTLGQGPEFLTYFQNEAQLEKSRLLSDRFSAERPKGSFSTLEIQRTEQGDSAMYLCASSPGLPDYGYTFGSGTRLTVV.

This clone was found a few times. V and J are TRBV7-2 and TRBJ2-5; 8 nucleotides align to TRBD2. Germline CDR1 is SGHTA and CDR2 is FQGNSA. The CDR3 runs to 15 residues. V shed 7 bases and J 1 base; nucleotides not matched to a gene: 8. CDR3 sequence reads: CASNAGGPLQETQYF. In nucleotides, the CDR3 is TGTGCCAGCAACGCGGGGGGCCCCCTCCAAGAGACCCAGTACTTC.

This clone was detected only a few times. This CDR3 is CASSPRRVEETQYF. The CDR3 DNA reads TGTGCCAGCAGCCCCCGGCGGGTAGAAGAGACCCAGTACTTC. The chain uses TRBV7-8 and TRBJ2-5; D perhaps matches TRBD2 (5 bases). With 5 bases removed from V and 3 bases from J, the gap between germline ends came to 13 bases. The germline CDR1 and CDR2 sequences are SGHVS and FQNEAQ. This CDR3 spans 14 amino acids.

This clone was observed a handful of times. The chain recombines TRBV5-1 with TRBJ2-5; D is perhaps TRBD2 (5 bases). V was trimmed by 5 bases and J by 5 bases, leaving 10 bases between them. The length of the CDR3 is 12 residues. The germline V gene encodes CDR1 SGHRS and CDR2 YFSETQ. CDR3 residues: CASRIAGETQYF. CDR3 DNA: TGCGCCAGCAGGATCGCGGGTGAGACCCAGTACTTC.

This chain uses TRBV5-1 with TRBJ2-4; a possible D gene is TRBD2 (6 bases). V shed 4 bases and J shed 5 bases, with 13 bases lying between them. The CDR3 length is 14 residues. In germline, CDR1 is SGHRS, CDR2 YFSETQ. The CDR3 DNA follows: TGCGCCAGCAGCCTGAGTACGGGAGAAAACATTCAGTACTTC. It is translated as CASSLSTGENIQYF.

This clone occurred a few times. The V gene is TRBV13, the J gene TRBJ2-7; the D gene is possibly TRBD2 (6 bases). CDR3 length equals 14 residues. Between the trimmed V and J ends, which lost 5 bases and 4 bases, there was a span of 15 bases. Per germline, CDR1 PRHDT and CDR2 FYEKMQ (reference sequence). CDR3 sequence: CASSLGGSHYEQYF. CDR3 bases: TGTGCCAGCAGCCTCGGAGGGTCACATTACGAGCAGTACTTC.

V is TRBV7-3 and J is TRBJ2-3; TRBD2 matches 9 bases. Germline trimming cut 5 bases from V and 5 bases from J; bases unmatched to any gene: 17. Germline-derived CDR1 and CDR2 are SGHTA and FQGTGA. The CDR3 has 18 residues. The CDR3: CASSPQGSRGGAVDTQYF. The CDR3 DNA sequence: TGTGCCAGCAGCCCGCAGGGGAGTCGCGGGGGGGCCGTAGATACGCAGTATTTT.

The V and J genes are TRBV9 and TRBJ1-2; 9 bases agree with TRBD1. This CDR3 spans 16 amino acids. Trimming at V came to 4 bases and at J to 6 bases, leaving 13 bases not matched to a gene. CDR1 and CDR2 (germline): SGDLS, YYNGEE. The CDR3 region is CASSQLDRGSRDGYTF. Here the CDR3 DNA reads TGTGCCAGCAGCCAATTGGACAGGGGCTCCCGCGATGGCTACACCTTC. Looking up the rest from reference TRBV9 and TRBJ1-2 gives the full variable domain: DSGVTQTPKHLITATGQRVTLRCSPRSGDLSVYWYQQSLDQGLQFLIQYYNGEERAKGNILERFSAQQFPDLHSELNLSSLELGDSALYFCASSQLDRGSRDGYTFGSGTRLTVV.

This clone was counted between two and nine times. The V and J genes are TRBV5-1 and TRBJ1-1; TRBD1 matches 7 bases. Trimming at V came to 4 bases and at J to 1 base, leaving 7 bases not matched to a gene. CDR3 size: 15 residues. Germline V gene sequence: CDR1 SGHRS, CDR2 YFSETQ. CDR3 protein: CASSPGSGGNTEAFF. The DNA of the CDR3 is TGCGCCAGCAGCCCCGGTTCAGGGGGGAACACTGAAGCTTTCTTT.

In its sample, this clone was seen a few times. The gene calls are TRBV5-1 and TRBJ2-1; 7 bases match TRBD1. Germline-derived CDR1 and CDR2 are SGHRS and YFSETQ. J lost 8 bases, V lost 2 bases, and 10 bases had no gene match. The CDR3 is 15 amino acids. The CDR3 DNA sequence: TGCGCCAGCAGCTTACTCGGACAGGCCGCCCATGAGCAGTTCTTC. It specifies CASSLLGQAAHEQFF.

This clone was seen a handful of times. The chain uses TRBV30 and TRBJ1-5; tentative D call: TRBD1 (5 bases). Trimming left V 2 bases short and J 0 bases short, with 14 bases between. Germline values: CDR1 GTSNPN, CDR2 SVGIG (reference sequence). The CDR3 contains 16 residues. The CDR3 reads CAWSYPGLSSNQPQHF. The CDR3 coding sequence is TGTGCCTGGAGTTATCCGGGACTTAGTAGCAATCAGCCCCAGCATTTT.

This clone was detected a few times. The chain uses TRBV6-6 and TRBJ1-5; D perhaps matches TRBD1 (5 bases). The CDR3 loop spans 11 amino acids. In germline, CDR1 is MNHNY, CDR2 SVGAGI (reference sequence). Trimming took off 7 bases at V and 6 bases at J, with 7 bases between the two ends. The CDR3 here is CASTDSQPQHF. In nucleotides, the CDR3 is TGTGCCAGCACCGACAGTCAGCCCCAGCATTTT.